This TCR beta chain came from a study of OX40 agonist ivuxolimab in advanced cancers. Turning to the study itself: Patients received ivuxolimab, an intravenous treatment, every 2 weeks at 0.01 to 10 mg/kg. From 23 to 79 years was the age range, with a mean of 60 years, and approximately 84% were male.

The V and J ends lost 5 bases and 3 bases, in that order; junction bases with no gene match: 7. Germline CDR1 reads MDHEN; CDR2 reads SYDVKM. CDR3 length equals 15 residues. Profiling relied on immunoSEQ multiplex PCR, and the TCRdb table lists in-frame clones only, not all of them. Altogether about 20,000 clones are present, about 88% being singletons, with the ten largest covering 12% to 15%. The TCR sequence derives from an adult with an advanced solid tumor such as melanoma, head and neck, liver or kidney cancer. V usage is TRBV28 and J usage is TRBJ2-7; 10 bases map to TRBD1. The sequencing used CD4+ or CD8+ T cells sorted from blood, collected in a trial of the OX40 agonist ivuxolimab. This CDR3 reads CASSNPGTGVYEQYF. Here the CDR3 DNA reads TGTGCCAGCAGTAACCCCGGGACAGGGGTCTACGAGCAGTACTTC.